The clone carrying this TCR beta chain came up a few times. Its cognate antigen is unknown. Germline V gene data show CDR1 as LNHDA and CDR2 as SQIVND (reference sequence). Trimming took 7 bases from V and 8 from J, leaving 17 bases between them. This CDR3 has 13 residues. It was RNA transcripts that yielded the amplified TCR beta CDR3 regions. Initially, a first-round RT-PCR of the TCR CDR3 employed the HTBI primer set. TCRdb reprocessed the multiplex PCR reads via MiXCR and lists one record per CDR3 protein. This sample has roughly 280,000 distinct CDR3 sequences; around 22% occur once, and the top ten carry roughly 60%. This sample stems from a study of T cells in Graves' hyperthyroidism and ophthalmopathy. Overall study results and limits: Stable hyperthyroidism was told apart from ophthalmopathy by a model built on 13 V-J features. In blood, most of the thyroid clonotypes expanded above 0.001 were also present.

The V call is TRBV19, the J call TRBJ1-2; D might be TRBD1 (5 bases). The specimen sequenced was blood. The sequence was collected from a man between 25 and 39 years old with Graves' ophthalmopathy. In DNA form, the CDR3 reads TGTGCCAGTACCTCTGGCGGGGCAGGGGGCTACACCTTC. It translates to CASTSGGAGGYTF.